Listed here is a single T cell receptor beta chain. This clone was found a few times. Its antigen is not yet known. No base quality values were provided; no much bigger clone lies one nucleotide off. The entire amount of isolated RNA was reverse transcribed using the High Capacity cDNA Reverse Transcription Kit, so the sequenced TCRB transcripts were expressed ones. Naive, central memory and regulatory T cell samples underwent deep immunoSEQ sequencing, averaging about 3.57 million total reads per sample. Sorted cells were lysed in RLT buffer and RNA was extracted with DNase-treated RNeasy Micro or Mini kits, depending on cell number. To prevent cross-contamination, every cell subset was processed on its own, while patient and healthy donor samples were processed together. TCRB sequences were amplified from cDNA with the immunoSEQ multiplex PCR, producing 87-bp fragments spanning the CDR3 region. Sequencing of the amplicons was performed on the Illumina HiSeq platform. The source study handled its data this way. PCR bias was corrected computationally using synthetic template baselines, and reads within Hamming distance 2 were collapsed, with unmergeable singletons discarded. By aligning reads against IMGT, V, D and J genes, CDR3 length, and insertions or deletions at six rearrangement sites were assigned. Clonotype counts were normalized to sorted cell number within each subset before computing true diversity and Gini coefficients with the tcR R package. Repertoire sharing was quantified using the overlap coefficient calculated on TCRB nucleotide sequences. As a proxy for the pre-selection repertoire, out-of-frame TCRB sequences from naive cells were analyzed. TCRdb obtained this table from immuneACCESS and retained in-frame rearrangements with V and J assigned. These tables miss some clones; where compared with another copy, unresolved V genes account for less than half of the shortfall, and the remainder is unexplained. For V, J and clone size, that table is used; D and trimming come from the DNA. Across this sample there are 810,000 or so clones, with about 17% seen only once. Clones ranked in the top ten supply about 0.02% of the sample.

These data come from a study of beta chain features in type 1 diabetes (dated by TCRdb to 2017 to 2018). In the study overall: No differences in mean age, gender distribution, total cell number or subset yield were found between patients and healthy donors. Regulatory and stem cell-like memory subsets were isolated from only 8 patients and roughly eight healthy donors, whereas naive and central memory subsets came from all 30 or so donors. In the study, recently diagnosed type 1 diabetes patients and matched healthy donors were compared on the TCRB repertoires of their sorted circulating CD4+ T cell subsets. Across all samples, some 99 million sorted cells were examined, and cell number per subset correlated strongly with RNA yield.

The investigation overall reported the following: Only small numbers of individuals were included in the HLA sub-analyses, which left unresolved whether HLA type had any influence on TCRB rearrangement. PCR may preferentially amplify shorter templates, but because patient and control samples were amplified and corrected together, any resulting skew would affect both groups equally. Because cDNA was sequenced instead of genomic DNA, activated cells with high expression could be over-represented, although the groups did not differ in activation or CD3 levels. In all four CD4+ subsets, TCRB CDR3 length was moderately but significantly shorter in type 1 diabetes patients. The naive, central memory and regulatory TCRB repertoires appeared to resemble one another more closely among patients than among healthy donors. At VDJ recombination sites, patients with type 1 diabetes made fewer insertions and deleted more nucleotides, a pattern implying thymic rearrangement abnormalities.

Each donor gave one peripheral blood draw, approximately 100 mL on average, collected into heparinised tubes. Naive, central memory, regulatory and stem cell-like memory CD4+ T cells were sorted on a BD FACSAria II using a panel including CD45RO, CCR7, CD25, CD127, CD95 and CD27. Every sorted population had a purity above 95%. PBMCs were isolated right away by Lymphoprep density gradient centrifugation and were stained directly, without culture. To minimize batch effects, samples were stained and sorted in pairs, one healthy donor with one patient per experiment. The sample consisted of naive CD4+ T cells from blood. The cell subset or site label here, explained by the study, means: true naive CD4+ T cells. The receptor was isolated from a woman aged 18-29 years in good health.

The CDR3 corresponds to CSVMSPARSEQYF. The bases read TGCAGCGTTATGTCGCCTGCTAGGAGCGAGCAGTACTTC. This receptor chain uses TRBV29-1 and TRBJ2-5; the D gene remains uncertain. The end of the DNA fits TRBJ2-7 better, so the J call may be wrong. CDR1 SQVTM and CDR2 ANQGSEA were looked up in the germline V gene. The CDR3 runs 13 amino acids, cysteine and phenylalanine included. Left in the record is the CDR3 DNA by itself, 39 bases read in frame from the first base.